A selection of T cell receptor beta chains follows, all from one sample in a study of regulatory T cells in long-lasting Graves disease. In TCRdb, the multiplex PCR reads were re-called with MiXCR into one record per CDR3 protein. The data show some 460,000 distinct CDR3 sequences, around 16% seen once. These data also formed part of another study, on T cells in Graves' hyperthyroidism and ophthalmopathy.

This material consisted of peripheral blood mononuclear cells (PBMCs), taken at new diagnosis, from a patient treated with antithyroid drugs. The origin of the receptors is a middle-aged man with Graves disease. The conserved cysteine and the conserved F or W are not part of the CDR3 here.

J gene,V gene,CDR3 protein
TRBJ2-1,TRBV6-1,ASSHGASGRSSYNEQF
TRBJ2-7,TRBV2,ASGTSVGSEQY
TRBJ2-1,TRBV28,ASSRIAGGPHNEQF
TRBJ2-6,TRBV5-1,ASSFDPTDGANVLT
TRBJ2-7,TRBV2,ASSEVGDAEQY
TRBJ1-1,TRBV2,ASSLVGQGVTEAF
TRBJ2-7,TRBV10-1,ASSEGTRGAYEQY
TRBJ2-1,TRBV29-1,SSGLASYNEQF
TRBJ2-7,TRBV7-2,ASNLEPGSTPYEQY
TRBJ2-5,TRBV11-2,ASSTQTSGSPTTQY
TRBJ2-7,TRBV11-2,ASSPRGTHSGEQY
.,TRBV29-1,SVYPGQMEAF
TRBJ2-1,TRBV6-5,ASSYSGRQGGNEQF
TRBJ1-2,TRBV20-1,SARDRNTGGYGYT
TRBJ2-3,TRBV2,ASSETPAGEDTQY
TRBJ2-1,TRBV24-1,ATSDLAGGLDEQF
TRBJ2-1,TRBV20-1,SASRLGGANEQF
TRBJ2-3,TRBV7-9,AGSGQLDTQY
TRBJ2-7,TRBV10-3,AISRGQETYAYEQY
TRBJ1-1,TRBV19,ASSAQGTLNTEAF
TRBJ2-7,TRBV6-1,ASSDHYEQY
TRBJ2-2,TRBV3-1,ASSRGAGELF
TRBJ2-3,TRBV24-1,ATSGLMTAESGESLGVLDTQY
TRBJ1-4,TRBV28,ASSPPGQANEKLF
TRBJ2-4,TRBV20-1,SASLGARSQNIQY
TRBJ2-1,TRBV27,ASSFNPGAINEQF
TRBJ2-7,TRBV19,ASSIADRSSYEQY
TRBJ1-3,TRBV12-3/TRBV12-4,ASRGTGGRHAYSGNTIY
TRBJ2-1,TRBV2,ASKGGGARQF
TRBJ2-3,TRBV27,ASRGTRGDTQY
TRBJ2-2,TRBV10-1,ASSDGTEYTGELF
TRBJ2-7,TRBV13,ASRQGSTYEQY
TRBJ1-2,TRBV28,ASTPGGLNYGYT
TRBJ2-7,TRBV30,AWNEGSGEQY
TRBJ2-1,TRBV24-1,ATSDPKGLESYDEQF
TRBJ2-1,TRBV5-1,ASSFNNEQF
TRBJ1-5,TRBV12-3/TRBV12-4,ASSDGLGPQH
TRBJ2-5,TRBV5-1,ASSGVDLSSGREYQETQY
TRBJ2-3,TRBV20-1,SARGTSGEGTQY
TRBJ2-3,TRBV2,ASILESSTDTQY
TRBJ2-1,TRBV7-2,ASSPSGIKRGNEQF
TRBJ2-7,TRBV19,ASIPGQEYYEQY
TRBJ1-1,TRBV30,AWSGSGLRAF
TRBJ2-1,TRBV20-1,TGLVRAGGPVEQF
TRBJ2-7,TRBV12-3/TRBV12-4,ASSPRPVRSYEQY
TRBJ2-3,TRBV5-6,ASSPLGLAGDTDTQY
TRBJ1-1,TRBV12-5,ASGDRVNTEAF
TRBJ2-1,TRBV18,ASSPQTLIQKYEQF
TRBJ1-5,TRBV24-1,ATSDLKDSNQPQH
TRBJ2-6,TRBV30,AWGTGTVGANVLT
TRBJ2-5,TRBV7-9,ASSDRAGTQETQY
TRBJ2-3,TRBV20-1,SARDVRDTQY
TRBJ2-4,TRBV29-1,SARDGRAKNIQY
TRBJ2-7,TRBV11-2,ASSSTRGSYEQY
TRBJ1-5,TRBV28,ASSSQGTGNQPQH